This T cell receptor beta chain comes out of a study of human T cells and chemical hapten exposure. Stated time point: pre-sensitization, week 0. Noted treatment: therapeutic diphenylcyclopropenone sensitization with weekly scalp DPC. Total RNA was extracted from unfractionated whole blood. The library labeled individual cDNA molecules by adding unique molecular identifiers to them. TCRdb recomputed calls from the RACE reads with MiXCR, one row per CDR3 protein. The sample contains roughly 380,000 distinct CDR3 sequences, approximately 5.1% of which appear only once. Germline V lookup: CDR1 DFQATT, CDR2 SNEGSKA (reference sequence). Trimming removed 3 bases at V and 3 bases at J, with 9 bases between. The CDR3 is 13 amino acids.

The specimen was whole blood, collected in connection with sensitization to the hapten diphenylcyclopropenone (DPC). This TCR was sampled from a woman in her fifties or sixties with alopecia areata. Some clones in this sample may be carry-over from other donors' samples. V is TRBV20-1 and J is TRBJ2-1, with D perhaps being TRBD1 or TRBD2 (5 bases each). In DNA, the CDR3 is TGCAGTGCTAGGGGGGTAGTCTACAATGAGCAGTTCTTC. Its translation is CSARGVVYNEQFF.